Presented here are 16 T cell receptor beta chains from one specimen sequenced in a study of T cell repertoires in cytomegalovirus infection. TCRdb reprocessed the reads with MiXCR, giving one entry per CDR3 protein. Altogether about 500,000 distinct CDR3 sequences are present, around a third being singletons, with the ten largest covering about 17%. What these receptors recognize is not known. This material consisted of cultured PBMCs, taken from culture after CMV antigen stimulation. The origin of the receptors is a human donor in good health (CMV status not recorded). Some clones in this sample may be carry-over from other donors' samples.

The genes are TRBV29-1 and TRBJ2-3; 7 bases are a match to TRBD2. CDR1 and CDR2 (germline): SQVTM, ANQGSEA. This CDR3 has 12 amino acids. With V trimmed by 4 bases and J by 6 bases, 4 bases remained unmatched. The CDR3, as DNA: TGCAGCGTTGGCGGGAGTGCGGATACGCAGTATTTT. Amino acid sequence: CSVGGSADTQYF.

This clonotype was seen ten or more times. The rearrangement uses TRBV7-2 and TRBJ2-3; 7 bases align to TRBD1. The CDR3 consists of 14 residues. J gave up 4 bases and V 1 base, and 2 bases lay outside the gene matches. Germline V gene lookup returns CDR1 SGHTA and CDR2 FQGNSA. The CDR3 coding sequence is TGTGCCAGCAGCTTAGTGACAGGGCCAGATACGCAGTATTTT. Residues: CASSLVTGPDTQYF.

Ten or more counts support this clonotype. The rearrangement links TRBV7-2 to TRBJ2-5, with 12 positions matching TRBD2. This CDR3 is 16 amino acids long. Germline trimming cut 5 bases from V and 1 base from J; bases unmatched to any gene: 5. From germline, CDR1 is SGHTA and CDR2 FQGNSA. CDR3 DNA: TGTGCCAGCAGCCATGGACTAGCGGGAACCCAAGAGACCCAGTACTTC. This translates into CASSHGLAGTQETQYF.

This clonotype was seen a few times. The chain joins TRBV7-9 to TRBJ1-2; TRBD1 matches at 7 bases. This CDR3 has 15 residues. The V gene's germline CDR1 is SEHNR and CDR2 FQNEAQ (reference sequence). The ends lost 1 base at V and 3 bases at J; junction bases unmatched: 5. In DNA form, the CDR3 reads TGTGCCAGCAGCTTAGGAGCCAGGGGGGACTATGGCTACACCTTC. This codes for CASSLGARGDYGYTF.

The rearrangement joins TRBV2 to TRBJ2-1, with 11 bases that match TRBD2. The trim removed 8 bases at V and 2 bases at J, leaving 5 bases unmatched. CDR1 and CDR2 from the germline V gene are SNHLY and FYNNEI. This CDR3 spans 15 amino acids. The CDR3 protein is CASATTSGTYNEQFF. Written as DNA, the CDR3 is TGTGCCAGCGCTACGACTAGCGGGACCTACAATGAGCAGTTCTTC.

This clonotype has ten or more counts. This chain joins TRBV7-3 and TRBJ2-3, with a possible D match to TRBD2 (5 bases). This CDR3 comprises 16 residues. Per the germline V gene, CDR1 is SGHTA and CDR2 is FQGTGA. The V and J ends lost 4 bases and 5 bases respectively, with 19 bases between them. CDR3 sequence reads: CASSSPRRELLDTQYF. Written as DNA, the CDR3 is TGTGCCAGCAGCTCCCCGAGAAGGGAGCTTCTAGATACGCAGTATTTT.

At least ten counts were recorded for this clonotype. The chain joins TRBV7-2 to TRBJ2-4; D is possibly TRBD2 (5 bases). The length of the CDR3 is 13 residues. V shed 5 bases and J shed 7 bases, with 12 bases lying between them. The germline CDR1 and CDR2 sequences are SGHTA and FQGNSA. The CDR3 DNA is TGTGCCAGCAGCCCCGGGGTACCTAACATTCAGTACTTC. As protein: CASSPGVPNIQYF.

The CDR3 loop reads CASSSSGPREDEQFF. CDR3 coding DNA: TGTGCCAGCAGTTCTAGCGGACCTCGGGAGGATGAGCAGTTCTTC. This sequence joins TRBV28 and TRBJ2-1, with TRBD2 matching over 7 bases. J lost 8 bases, V lost 4 bases, and 11 bases had no gene match. This CDR3 contains 15 residues. Germline lookup yields CDR1 MDHEN and CDR2 SYDVKM.

The chain recombines TRBV19 with TRBJ2-3, with TRBD2 matching 11 bases. The CDR3 runs to 13 residues. In germline, CDR1 is LNHDA, CDR2 SQIVND (reference sequence). The CDR3 bases are TGTGCTGCTAGCGGGAGGAGCACAGATACGCAGTATTTT. Residues: CAASGRSTDTQYF.

The rearrangement links TRBV9 to TRBJ2-1; 10 bases line up with TRBD2. CDR1 is SGDLS, CDR2 YYNGEE, per germline. This CDR3 comprises 16 residues. V lost 0 bases, J lost 5 bases, and 5 bases stayed unmatched. The CDR3 DNA reads TGTGCCAGCAGCGTAGCTCTCCTAGCGGGAGACAATGAGCAGTTCTTC. Amino acid sequence: CASSVALLAGDNEQFF.

J is TRBJ2-3 and V is TRBV7-2; 10 positions agree with TRBD2. V was pared by 4 bases and J by 6 bases, with 10 bases of the junction left unmatched. The germline CDR1 and CDR2 sequences are SGHTA and FQGNSA. This CDR3 is built from 16 residues. Here the CDR3 reads CASSSASGSPWDTQYF. CDR3 bases: TGTGCCAGCAGCTCTGCTAGCGGGAGCCCGTGGGATACGCAGTATTTT.

The chain combines TRBV19 with TRBJ2-1; D is tentatively TRBD1 or TRBD2 (6 bases each). Trimming took off 4 bases at V and 2 bases at J, with 15 bases between the two ends. CDR1 and CDR2 from the germline V gene are LNHDA and SQIVND (reference sequence). The length of the CDR3 is 16 residues. The CDR3 DNA sequence: TGTGCCAGTAGTACCCTAGGGGGGCGGACCTACAATGAGCAGTTCTTC. It yields the protein CASSTLGGRTYNEQFF. Supplemented by reference TRBV19 and TRBJ2-1, the full variable domain reads DGGITQSPKYLFRKEGQNVTLSCEQNLNHDAMYWYRQDPGQGLRLIYYSQIVNDFQKGDIAEGYSVSREKKESFPLTVTSAQKNPTAFYLCASSTLGGRTYNEQFFGPGTRLTVL.

This clonotype has only a few counts. The J gene is TRBJ2-1, the V gene TRBV6-5; D perhaps matches TRBD2 (5 bases). V gave up 5 bases and J gave up 7 bases, with 15 bases separating them. The CDR3 is made up of 14 amino acids. CDR1 is MNHEY and CDR2 is SVGAGI in the germline V gene. The CDR3 reads CASSPLVPSNEQFF. CDR3 DNA sequence: TGTGCCAGCAGTCCACTAGTTCCATCGAATGAGCAGTTCTTC.

J is TRBJ1-5 and V is TRBV6-2 or TRBV6-3; D gene unclear. CDR1 is MNHEY and CDR2 is SVGEGT in the germline V gene. CDR3 length: 15 amino acids. V shed 6 bases and J shed 0 bases, with 12 bases lying between them. CDR3 DNA: TGTGCCAGCAGCCCCCTCTATTCTAGCAATCAGCCCCAGCATTTT. Its translation: CASSPLYSSNQPQHF.

The rearrangement uses TRBV20-1 and TRBJ1-1, with D unclear. The V end was cut by 6 bases, the J end by 1 base, with 9 bases between. The CDR3 totals 12 residues. The germline gives CDR1 DFQATT, CDR2 SNEGSKA (reference sequence). The CDR3 region has the DNA TGCAGTGCCGGGCGCCGGAACACTGAAGCTTTCTTT. This gives the protein CSAGRRNTEAFF.

This chain joins TRBV24-1 and TRBJ2-1, with D possibly being TRBD2 (7 bases). The V gene's germline CDR1 is KGHDR and CDR2 SFDVKD. The CDR3 length is 14 residues. V was trimmed by 3 bases and J by 7 bases, leaving 12 bases between them. The CDR3 reads CATSDQGGANEQFF. The CDR3 DNA sequence: TGTGCCACCAGTGATCAAGGGGGGGCGAATGAGCAGTTCTTC.